The 13 T cell receptor beta chains reported below all come from one sample, sequenced in a study of T-cell memory formation after mild COVID-19. Each CDR3 protein is one row after TCRdb ran MiXCR on the 5' RACE reads. The sample holds under 400,000 distinct CDR3 sequences, under 25% seen once. The specimen sequenced was PBMCs or a T cell subset sorted from them (not recorded which). The source is an adult woman who had mild COVID-19 (a few samples of this study predate the infection). Cell type and time point are not known.

The CDR3 DNA is TGTGCCATCAGTGACCGGGCAGCTACCTACGAGCAGTACTTC. It encodes CAISDRAATYEQYF. The genes are TRBV10-3 and TRBJ2-7; no clear D. The CDR3 runs to 14 residues. V was pared by 3 bases and J by 2 bases, with 11 bases between. Germline assignment: CDR1 ENHRY and CDR2 SYGVKD.

The rearrangement joins TRBV6-2 or TRBV6-3 to TRBJ2-3, with 8 bases that match TRBD2. The germline V gene encodes CDR1 MNHEY and CDR2 SVGEGT. V gave up 4 bases and J gave up 11 bases; unmatched junction bases: 17. CDR3 size: 16 residues. The CDR3 bases are TGTGCCAGCAGTTCCCGGGCGGGGAGCGGGAGAGAGGAGCAGTATTTT. This translates into CASSSRAGSGREEQYF.

This clonotype was found a few times. The chain couples TRBV9 to TRBJ1-5; no firm D call. CDR3 size: 14 residues. The ends were cut back, 0 bases at V and 2 bases at J, with 6 bases in the middle. Germline V CDR1 and CDR2: SGDLS, YYNGEE. CDR3 region: CASSVGKGNQPQHF. In nucleotides, the CDR3 is TGTGCCAGCAGCGTAGGGAAGGGCAATCAGCCCCAGCATTTT.

The V call is TRBV5-1, the J call TRBJ2-1; either TRBD1 or TRBD2 may supply D (5 bases each). The CDR3 has 16 residues. V was shortened by 0 bases and J by 1 base, with 11 bases between the two germline ends. Germline-derived CDR1 and CDR2 are SGHRS and YFSETQ. The CDR3 region has the DNA TGCGCCAGCAGCTTGGTCGGGGCGAGTTCCTACAATGAGCAGTTCTTC. Its translation: CASSLVGASSYNEQFF.

The genes are TRBV15 and TRBJ2-2; TRBD2 is a possible D gene (6 bases). Germline lookup yields CDR1 LNHNV and CDR2 YYDKDF (reference sequence). V was shortened by 3 bases and J by 4 bases, with 6 bases between the two germline ends. CDR3 length equals 13 residues. CDR3 DNA sequence: TGTGCCACCAGCAGGACTAGCACCGGGGAGCTGTTTTTT. Translation gives CATSRTSTGELFF.

This clonotype was seen a handful of times. The chain couples TRBV5-5 to TRBJ2-1; weak D call: TRBD2 (5 bases). CDR1 is SGHKS, CDR2 YYEKEE, per germline (reference sequence). The CDR3 length is 12 residues. V shed 3 bases and J shed 9 bases, with 10 bases lying between them. The CDR3 DNA sequence: TGTGCCAGCAGCTGGGGAGTCAGTGAGCAGTTCTTC. Translating gives CASSWGVSEQFF.

The gene calls are TRBV6-2 or TRBV6-3 and TRBJ2-2; TRBD1 is a possible D gene (5 bases). The V and J ends lost 6 bases and 6 bases respectively, with 11 bases between them. Germline assignment: CDR1 MNHEY and CDR2 SVGEGT. The CDR3 consists of 13 residues. In DNA form, the CDR3 reads TGTGCCAGCAGCAACCAGGGTCCCGGGGAGCTGTTTTTT. Its protein product is CASSNQGPGELFF.

The genes are TRBV11-2 and TRBJ2-3, with D tentatively TRBD1 (6 bases). There are 15 residues in the CDR3. V lost 3 bases and J 3 bases, leaving 13 bases between the germline ends. Germline CDR1 SGHAT, CDR2 FQNNGV. DNA for the CDR3: TGTGCCAGCAGCTTCTGGGGGCGCGGGACAGATACGCAGTATTTT. It encodes CASSFWGRGTDTQYF.

V usage is TRBV4-2 and J usage is TRBJ1-5; D is undetermined. Trimming pared 0 bases from V and 3 bases from J, leaving 9 bases between. Germline V CDR1 and CDR2: LGHNA, YNFKEQ. The length of the CDR3 is 15 residues. The CDR3 here is CASSQDLQFNQPQHF. CDR3 DNA sequence: TGTGCCAGCAGCCAAGATCTCCAGTTCAATCAGCCCCAGCATTTT.

The sample holds a few counts of this clonotype. The chain combines TRBV15 with TRBJ1-6; TRBD1 agrees at 9 bases. The CDR3 loop spans 16 amino acids. J was trimmed by 7 bases and V by 4 bases; bases with no gene match: 8. Germline V gives CDR1 LNHNV, CDR2 YYDKDF (reference sequence). CDR3 in amino acids: CATSTLRTGDNSPLHF. The CDR3 DNA sequence: TGTGCCACCAGCACCCTCCGGACAGGGGACAATTCACCCCTCCACTTT. The variable domain in full, completed from reference TRBV15 and TRBJ1-6, reads DAMVIQNPRYQVTQFGKPVTLSCSQTLNHNVMYWYQQKSSQAPKLLFHYYDKDFNNEADTPDNFQSRRPNTSFCFLDIRSPGLGDTAMYLCATSTLRTGDNSPLHFGNGTRLTVT.

This sequence joins TRBV4-1 and TRBJ1-2; D is unresolved. Trimming removed 0 bases at V and 7 bases at J, with 9 bases between. There are 13 residues in the CDR3. From germline, CDR1 is MGHRA and CDR2 YSYEKL. As DNA, the CDR3 is TGCGCCAGCAGCCAAGATCACCTGGGTGGCTACACCTTC. Protein product: CASSQDHLGGYTF.

This clonotype was found a few times. The chain recombines TRBV29-1 with TRBJ2-2, with D perhaps TRBD1 (6 bases). Trimming left V 5 bases short and J 0 bases short, with 13 bases between. CDR1 and CDR2 from the germline V gene are SQVTM and ANQGSEA. The CDR3 length is 15 residues. Here the CDR3 reads CSVSPDRTNTGELFF. For the CDR3, the DNA is TGCAGCGTTTCCCCAGACAGGACGAACACCGGGGAGCTGTTTTTT.

The chain combines TRBV7-8 with TRBJ2-5, with D hard to call. Germline V gene sequence: CDR1 SGHVS, CDR2 FQNEAQ. The CDR3 contains 14 residues. V was clipped by 6 bases and J by 5 bases, with 16 bases between them. This CDR3 reads CASRPLLLGETQYF. The CDR3 DNA follows: TGTGCCAGCAGACCACTCCTCCTCGGGGAGACCCAGTACTTC.